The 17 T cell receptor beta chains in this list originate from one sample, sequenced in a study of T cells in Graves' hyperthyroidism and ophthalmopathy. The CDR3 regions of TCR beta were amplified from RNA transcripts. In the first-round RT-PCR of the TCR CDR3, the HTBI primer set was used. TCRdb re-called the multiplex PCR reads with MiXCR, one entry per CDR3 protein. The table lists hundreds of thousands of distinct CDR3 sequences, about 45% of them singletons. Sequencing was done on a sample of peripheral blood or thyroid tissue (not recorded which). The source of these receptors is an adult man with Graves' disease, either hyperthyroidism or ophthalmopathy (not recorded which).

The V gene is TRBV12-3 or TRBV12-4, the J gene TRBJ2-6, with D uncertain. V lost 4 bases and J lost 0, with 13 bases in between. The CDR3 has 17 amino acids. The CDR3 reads CASSYESVYSGANVLTF. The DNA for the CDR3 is TGTGCCAGCAGTTACGAATCAGTTTACTCTGGGGCCAACGTCCTGACTTTC.

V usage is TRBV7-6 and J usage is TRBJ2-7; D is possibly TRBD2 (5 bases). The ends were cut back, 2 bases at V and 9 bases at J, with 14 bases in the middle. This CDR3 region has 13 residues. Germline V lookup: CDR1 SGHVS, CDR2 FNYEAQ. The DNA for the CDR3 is TGTGCCAGCAGCTTACGGCAAAGAGGAGGGCAGTACTTC. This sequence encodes CASSLRQRGGQYF.

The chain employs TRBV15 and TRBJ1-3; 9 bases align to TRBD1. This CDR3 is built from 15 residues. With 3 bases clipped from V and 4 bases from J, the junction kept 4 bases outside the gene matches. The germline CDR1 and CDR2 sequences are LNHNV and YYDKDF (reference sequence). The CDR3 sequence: CATSSGTGRGNTIYF. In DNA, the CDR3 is TGTGCCACCAGCAGCGGGACAGGGCGAGGAAACACCATATATTTT. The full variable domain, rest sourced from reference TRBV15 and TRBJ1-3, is DAMVIQNPRYQVTQFGKPVTLSCSQTLNHNVMYWYQQKSSQAPKLLFHYYDKDFNNEADTPDNFQSRRPNTSFCFLDIRSPGLGDTAMYLCATSSGTGRGNTIYFGEGSWLTVV.

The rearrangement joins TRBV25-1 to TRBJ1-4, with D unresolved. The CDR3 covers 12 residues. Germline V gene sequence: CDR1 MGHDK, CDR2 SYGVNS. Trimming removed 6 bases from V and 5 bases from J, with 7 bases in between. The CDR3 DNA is TGTGCCAGCAGAGTCATAAATGAAAAACTGTTTTTT. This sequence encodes CASRVINEKLFF.

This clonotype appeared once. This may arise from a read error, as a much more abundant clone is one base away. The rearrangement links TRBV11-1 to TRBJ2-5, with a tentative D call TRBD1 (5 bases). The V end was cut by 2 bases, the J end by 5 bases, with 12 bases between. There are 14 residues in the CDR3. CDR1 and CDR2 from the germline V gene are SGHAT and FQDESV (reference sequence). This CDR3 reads CASSLSWGQETQYF. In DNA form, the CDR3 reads TGTGCCAGCAGCTTATCATGGGGCCAGGAGACCCAGTACTTC.

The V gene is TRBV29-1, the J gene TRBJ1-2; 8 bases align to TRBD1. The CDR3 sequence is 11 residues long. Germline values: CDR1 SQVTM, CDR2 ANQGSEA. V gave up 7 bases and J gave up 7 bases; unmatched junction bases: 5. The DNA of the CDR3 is TGCAGCGGGACAGGGATTAGTGGCTACACCTTC. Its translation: CSGTGISGYTF.

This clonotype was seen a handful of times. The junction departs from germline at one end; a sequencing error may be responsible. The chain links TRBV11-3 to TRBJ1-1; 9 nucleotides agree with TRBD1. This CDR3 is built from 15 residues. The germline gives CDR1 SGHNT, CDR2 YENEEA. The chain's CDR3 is CASSFGQGIFTEAFF. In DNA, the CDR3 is TGCGCCAGCAGCTTCGGACAGGGGATCTTCACTGAAGCTTTCTTT.

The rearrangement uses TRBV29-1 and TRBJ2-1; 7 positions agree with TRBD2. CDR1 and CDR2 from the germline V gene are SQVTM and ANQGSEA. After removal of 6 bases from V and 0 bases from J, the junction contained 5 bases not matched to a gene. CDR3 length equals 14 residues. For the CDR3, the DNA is TGCAGCGTCCGGCTAGCGGCCTCCTACAATGAGCAGTTCTTC. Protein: CSVRLAASYNEQFF.

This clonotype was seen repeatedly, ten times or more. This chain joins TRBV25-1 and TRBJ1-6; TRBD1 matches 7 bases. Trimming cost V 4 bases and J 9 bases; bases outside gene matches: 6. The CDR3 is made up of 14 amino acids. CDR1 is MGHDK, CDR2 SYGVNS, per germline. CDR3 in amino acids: CASSGQGLSSPLHF. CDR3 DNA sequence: TGTGCCAGCAGTGGACAGGGACTATCTTCACCCCTCCACTTT. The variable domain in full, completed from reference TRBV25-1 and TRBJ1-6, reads EADIYQTPRYLVIGTGKKITLECSQTMGHDKMYWYQQDPGMELHLIHYSYGVNSTEKGDLSSESTVSRIRTEHFPLTLESARPSHTSQYLCASSGQGLSSPLHFGNGTRLTVT.

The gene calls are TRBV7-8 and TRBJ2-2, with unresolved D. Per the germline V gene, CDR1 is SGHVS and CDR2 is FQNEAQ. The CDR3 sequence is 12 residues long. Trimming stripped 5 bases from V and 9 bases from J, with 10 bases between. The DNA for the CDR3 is TGTGCCAGCAGCCCCGGGTTTCGGGAGCTGTTTTTT. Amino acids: CASSPGFRELFF.

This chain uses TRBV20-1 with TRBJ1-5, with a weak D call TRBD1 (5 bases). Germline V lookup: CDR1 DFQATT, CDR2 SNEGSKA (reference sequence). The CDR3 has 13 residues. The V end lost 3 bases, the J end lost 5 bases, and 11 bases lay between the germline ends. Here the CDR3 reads CSASMGTDQPQHF. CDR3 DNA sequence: TGCAGTGCTAGCATGGGGACCGATCAGCCCCAGCATTTT.

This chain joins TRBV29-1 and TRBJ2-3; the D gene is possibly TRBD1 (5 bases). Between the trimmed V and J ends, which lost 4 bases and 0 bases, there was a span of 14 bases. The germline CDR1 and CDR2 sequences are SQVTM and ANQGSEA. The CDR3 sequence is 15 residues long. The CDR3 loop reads CSVVGQFSSTDTQYF. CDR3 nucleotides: TGCAGCGTTGTGGGGCAGTTCTCTAGCACAGATACGCAGTATTTT.

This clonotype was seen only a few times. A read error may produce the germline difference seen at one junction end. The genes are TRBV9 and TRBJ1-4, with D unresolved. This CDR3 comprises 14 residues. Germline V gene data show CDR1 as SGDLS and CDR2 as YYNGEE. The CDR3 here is CASSQQQTNEKLFF. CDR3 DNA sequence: TGCGCCAGCAGCCAACAGCAAACTAATGAAAAACTGTTTTTT.

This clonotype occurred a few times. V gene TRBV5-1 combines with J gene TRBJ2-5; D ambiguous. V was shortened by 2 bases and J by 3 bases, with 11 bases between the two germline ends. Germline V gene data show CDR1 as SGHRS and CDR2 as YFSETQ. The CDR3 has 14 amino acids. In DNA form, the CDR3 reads TGCGCCAGCAGCTTACGGGCTTCTAAAGAGACCCAGTACTTC. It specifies CASSLRASKETQYF.

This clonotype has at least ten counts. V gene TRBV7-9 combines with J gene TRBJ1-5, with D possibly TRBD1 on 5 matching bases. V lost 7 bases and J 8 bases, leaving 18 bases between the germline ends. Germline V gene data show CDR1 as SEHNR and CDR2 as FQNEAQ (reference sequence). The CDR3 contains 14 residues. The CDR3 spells CASTTRGGDEPQHF. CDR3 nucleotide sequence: TGTGCCAGCACAACTCGGGGGGGGGATGAGCCCCAGCATTTT.

The DNA of the CDR3 is TGTGCCAGCAGCACCAGGGGCTACGAGCAGTACTTC. This translates into CASSTRGYEQYF. The V and J genes are TRBV19 and TRBJ2-7; D is possibly TRBD1 (6 bases). The V gene's germline CDR1 is LNHDA and CDR2 SQIVND (reference sequence). Trimming pared 9 bases from V and 3 bases from J, leaving 12 bases between. The CDR3 totals 12 residues.

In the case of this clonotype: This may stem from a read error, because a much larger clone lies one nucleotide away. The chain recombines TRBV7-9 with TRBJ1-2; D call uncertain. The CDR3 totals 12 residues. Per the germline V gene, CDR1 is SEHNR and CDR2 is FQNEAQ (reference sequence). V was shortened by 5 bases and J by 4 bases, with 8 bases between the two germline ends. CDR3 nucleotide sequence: TGTGCCAGCAGCGTACACGGCTATGGCTACACCTTC. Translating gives CASSVHGYGYTF.